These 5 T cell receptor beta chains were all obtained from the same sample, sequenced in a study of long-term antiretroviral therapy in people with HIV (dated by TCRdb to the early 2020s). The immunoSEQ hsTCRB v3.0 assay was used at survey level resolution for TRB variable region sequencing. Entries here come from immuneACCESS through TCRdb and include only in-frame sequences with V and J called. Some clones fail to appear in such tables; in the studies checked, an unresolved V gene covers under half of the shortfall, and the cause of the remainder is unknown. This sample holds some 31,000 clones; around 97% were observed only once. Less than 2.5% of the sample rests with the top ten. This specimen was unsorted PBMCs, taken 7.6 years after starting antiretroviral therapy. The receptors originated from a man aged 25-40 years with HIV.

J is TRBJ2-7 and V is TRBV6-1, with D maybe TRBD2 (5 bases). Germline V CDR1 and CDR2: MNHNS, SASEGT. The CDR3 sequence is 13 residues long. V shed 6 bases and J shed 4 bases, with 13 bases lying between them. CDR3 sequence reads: CASREADYYEQYF. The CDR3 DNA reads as TGTGCCAGCAGGGAGGCGGATTATTACGAGCAGTACTTC.

Here the CDR3 DNA reads TGCGCCAGCAGCAGGGGGACGGCCCTGGGGGTCCACTCCTACGAGCAGTACTTC. As protein: CASSRGTALGVHSYEQYF. The rearrangement joins TRBV5-1 to TRBJ2-7, with D possibly matching TRBD1 (6 bases). The CDR3 consists of 18 residues. V lost 4 bases and J 0 bases, leaving 23 bases between the germline ends. The V gene's germline CDR1 is SGHRS and CDR2 YFSETQ.

CDR3 amino acids: CASSQGAGGAETQYF. In DNA form, the CDR3 reads TGCGCCAGCAGCCAAGGTGCAGGGGGCGCGGAGACCCAGTACTTC. The rearrangement uses TRBV4-3 and TRBJ2-5; 8 bases map to TRBD1. This CDR3 is 15 amino acids long. After removal of 1 base from V and 5 bases from J, the junction contained 6 bases not matched to a gene. Per the germline V gene, CDR1 is LGHNA and CDR2 is YSLEER.

The CDR3 is CASSLFDRISPLHF. CDR3 nucleotide sequence: TGTGCCAGCAGTTTATTTGACAGAATCTCACCCCTCCACTTT. The chain links TRBV27 to TRBJ1-6, with a tentative D call TRBD1 (5 bases). This CDR3 has 14 amino acids. The germline V gene encodes CDR1 MNHEY and CDR2 SMNVEV (reference sequence). V was shortened by 1 base and J by 10 bases, with 11 bases between the two germline ends.

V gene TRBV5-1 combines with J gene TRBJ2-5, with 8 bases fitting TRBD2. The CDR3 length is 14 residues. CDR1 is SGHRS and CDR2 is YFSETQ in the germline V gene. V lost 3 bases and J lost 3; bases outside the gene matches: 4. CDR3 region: CASSWAGGEETQYF. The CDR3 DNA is TGCGCCAGCAGCTGGGCGGGGGGAGAAGAGACCCAGTACTTC.